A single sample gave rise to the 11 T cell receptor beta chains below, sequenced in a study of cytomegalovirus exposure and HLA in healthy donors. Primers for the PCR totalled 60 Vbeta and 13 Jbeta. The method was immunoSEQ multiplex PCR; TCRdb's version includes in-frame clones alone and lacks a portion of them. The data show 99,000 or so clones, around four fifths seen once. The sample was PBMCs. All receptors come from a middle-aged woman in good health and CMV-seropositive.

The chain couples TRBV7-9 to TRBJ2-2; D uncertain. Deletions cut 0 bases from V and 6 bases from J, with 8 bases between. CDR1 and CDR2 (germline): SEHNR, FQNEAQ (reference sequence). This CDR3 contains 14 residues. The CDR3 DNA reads TGTGCCAGCAGCTTAGCGCGTCTCTCCGGGGAGCTGTTTTTT. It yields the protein CASSLARLSGELFF.

The DNA for the CDR3 is TGTGCCAGCAGTCCGGACAGGGGGCTCCGGGGCACCTCTGGAAACACCATATATTTT. Its translation is CASSPDRGLRGTSGNTIYF. V usage is TRBV27 and J usage is TRBJ1-3; 11 bases map to TRBD1. The junction had 12 bases not matched to a gene; V was cut back by 5 bases and J by 0 bases. The CDR3 runs to 19 residues. Germline CDR1 MNHEY, CDR2 SMNVEV (reference sequence).

The CDR3 spells CASTPTDYNEQFF. The CDR3 DNA reads as TGCGCCAGCACCCCGACAGATTACAATGAGCAGTTCTTC. V usage is TRBV5-1 and J usage is TRBJ2-1, with D possibly TRBD1 on 5 matching bases. This CDR3 has 13 residues. V was shortened by 6 bases and J by 4 bases, with 11 bases between the two germline ends. CDR1 is SGHRS, CDR2 YFSETQ, per germline.

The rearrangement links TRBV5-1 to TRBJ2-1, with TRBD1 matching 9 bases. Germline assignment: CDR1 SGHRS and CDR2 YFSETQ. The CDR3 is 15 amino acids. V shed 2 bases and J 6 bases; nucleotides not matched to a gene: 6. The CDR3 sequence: CASSFRQGGLNEQFF. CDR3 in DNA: TGCGCCAGCAGCTTTAGACAGGGGGGACTCAATGAGCAGTTCTTC.

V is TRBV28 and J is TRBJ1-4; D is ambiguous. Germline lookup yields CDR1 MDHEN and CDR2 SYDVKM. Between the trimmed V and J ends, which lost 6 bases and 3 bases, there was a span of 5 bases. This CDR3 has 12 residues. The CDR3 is CASSPANEKLFF. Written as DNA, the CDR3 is TGTGCCAGCAGCCCGGCTAATGAAAAACTGTTTTTT.

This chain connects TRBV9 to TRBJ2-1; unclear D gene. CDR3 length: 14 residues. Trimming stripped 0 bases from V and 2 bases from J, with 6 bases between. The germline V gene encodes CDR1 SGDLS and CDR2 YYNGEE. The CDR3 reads CASSVAPAYNEQFF. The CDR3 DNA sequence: TGTGCCAGCAGCGTAGCGCCAGCCTACAATGAGCAGTTCTTC.

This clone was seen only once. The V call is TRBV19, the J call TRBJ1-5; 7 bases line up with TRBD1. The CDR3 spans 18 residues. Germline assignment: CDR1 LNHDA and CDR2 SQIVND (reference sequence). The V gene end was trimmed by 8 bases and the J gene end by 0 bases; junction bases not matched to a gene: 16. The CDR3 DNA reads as TGTGCCAGTTTGGCCCTTAGGGGGCCAGGCTCTAGCAATCAGCCCCAGCATTTT. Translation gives CASLALRGPGSSNQPQHF.

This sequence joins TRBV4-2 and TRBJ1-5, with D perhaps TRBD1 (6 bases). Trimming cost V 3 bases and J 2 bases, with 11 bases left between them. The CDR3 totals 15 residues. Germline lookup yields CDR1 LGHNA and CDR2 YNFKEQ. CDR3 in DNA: TGTGCCAGCAGCCAGCAAGGGGGGGGCAATCAGCCCCAGCATTTT. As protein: CASSQQGGGNQPQHF.

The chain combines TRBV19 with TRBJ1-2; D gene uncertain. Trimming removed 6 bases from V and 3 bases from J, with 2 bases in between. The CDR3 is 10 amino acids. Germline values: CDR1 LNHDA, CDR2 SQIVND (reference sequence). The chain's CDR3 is CASSDYGYTF. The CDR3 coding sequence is TGTGCCAGTAGCGACTATGGCTACACCTTC.

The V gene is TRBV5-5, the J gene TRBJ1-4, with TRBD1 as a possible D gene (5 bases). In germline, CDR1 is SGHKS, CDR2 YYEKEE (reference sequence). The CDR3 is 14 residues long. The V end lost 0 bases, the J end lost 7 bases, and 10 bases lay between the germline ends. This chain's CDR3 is CASSLVRGSEKLFF. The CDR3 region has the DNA TGTGCCAGCAGCTTGGTACGGGGGTCTGAAAAACTGTTTTTT.

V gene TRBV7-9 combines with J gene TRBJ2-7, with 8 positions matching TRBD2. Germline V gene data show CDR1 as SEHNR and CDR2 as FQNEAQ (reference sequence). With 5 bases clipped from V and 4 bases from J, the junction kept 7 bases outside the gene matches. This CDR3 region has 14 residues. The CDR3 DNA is TGTGCCAGCAGCCCCGGGAGGGCGCGGTACGAGCAGTACTTC. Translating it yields CASSPGRARYEQYF. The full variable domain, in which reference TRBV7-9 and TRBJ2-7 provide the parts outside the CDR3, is DTGVSQNPRHKITKRGQNVTFRCDPISEHNRLYWYRQTLGQGPEFLTYFQNEAQLEKSRLLSDRFSAERPKGSFSTLEIQRTEQGDSAMYLCASSPGRARYEQYFGPGTRLTVT.